This is a list of T cell receptor beta chains from one sample in a study of T cells in Graves' hyperthyroidism and ophthalmopathy. TCRdb used MiXCR to reprocess the multiplex PCR reads, holding one entry per CDR3 protein. The profile shows fewer than 200,000 distinct CDR3 sequences, about 15% of them singletons. Material for sequencing was blood. All receptors come from a woman aged 45-65 years with Graves' hyperthyroidism. Both conserved end residues are part of each CDR3. D genes are given only for firm matches. Clone size is given for some rows only: seen once, a few or many times, or a class if the clone is expanded.

J gene,clone size,V gene,D gene,CDR3 protein,CDR3 DNA
TRBJ2-7,many,TRBV6-1,TRBD1,CASSAGQGPLREQYF,TGTGCCAGCAGTGCGGGACAGGGTCCCTTACGAGAGCAGTACTTC
TRBJ1-1,many,TRBV2,.,CASSPPGLANTEAFF,TGTGCCAGCAGCCCGCCGGGACTGGCGAACACTGAAGCTTTCTTT
TRBJ1-6,many,TRBV7-2,.,CASSLAPGQGGSPLHF,TGTGCCAGCAGCTTAGCTCCGGGACAAGGGGGTTCACCCCTCCACTTT
TRBJ2-2,many,TRBV2,TRBD2,CASRRGAGPAGGGELFF,TGTGCCAGCAGAAGGGGGGCAGGCCCCGCGGGAGGCGGGGAGCTGTTTTTT
TRBJ1-1,many,TRBV2,.,CASSELLSYTEAFF,TGTGCCAGCAGTGAATTATTAAGTTACACTGAAGCTTTCTTT
TRBJ2-3,few,TRBV5-1,.,CASTQGQGRATDTQYF,TGCGCCAGCACCCAAGGGCAGGGGAGGGCAACAGATACGCAGTATTTT
TRBJ2-5,.,TRBV12-3/TRBV12-4,TRBD2,CASSELAGVGETQYF,TGTGCCAGCAGTGAACTAGCGGGGGTGGGGGAGACCCAGTACTTC
TRBJ1-3,many,TRBV28,.,CASSPLMYRASSGNTIYF,TGTGCCAGCAGTCCTCTGATGTACAGGGCGAGCTCTGGAAACACCATATATTTT
TRBJ1-2,.,TRBV6-5,.,CASSSSGRGYTF,TGTGCCAGCAGTTCGTCAGGTCGTGGCTACACCTTC
TRBJ2-2,many,TRBV12-5,.,CASGLEEVAGELFF,TGTGCTAGTGGTTTGGAGGAGGTAGCCGGGGAGCTGTTTTTT
TRBJ2-1,many,TRBV7-9,TRBD2,CASSLKYRLAGRTNEQFF,TGTGCCAGCAGCTTAAAGTACCGGCTAGCGGGACGAACCAATGAGCAGTTCTTC
TRBJ2-2,.,TRBV19,.,CASNTLNTGELFF,TGTGCCAGTAACACCTTGAACACCGGGGAGCTGTTTTTT
TRBJ2-7,many,TRBV4-2,.,CASSQVEGSYEQYF,TGTGCCAGCAGCCAAGTTGAGGGCTCCTACGAGCAGTACTTC
TRBJ1-1,many,TRBV5-5,.,CASSLGRITNTEAFF,TGTGCCAGCAGCTTGGGCAGGATAACGAACACTGAAGCTTTCTTT
TRBJ1-1,many,TRBV7-8,.,CASSLAGRGAFF,TGTGCCAGCAGCTTAGCGGGCAGGGGTGCTTTCTTT
TRBJ2-1,many,TRBV14,.,CASSPRQAGHNEQFF,TGTGCCAGCAGCCCCAGACAAGCAGGACACAATGAGCAGTTCTTC
TRBJ2-3,many,TRBV5-5,TRBD1,CASSSLPQGAGTDTQYF,TGTGCCAGCAGCTCCCTCCCACAGGGGGCTGGCACAGATACGCAGTATTTT
TRBJ1-1,many,TRBV6-1,.,CASSERGQRNTEAFF,TGTGCCAGCAGTGAGCGGGGTCAAAGGAACACTGAAGCTTTCTTT
TRBJ1-2,many,TRBV7-9,.,CASSLADLGAEGYTF,TGTGCCAGCAGCTTAGCGGATTTGGGGGCCGAGGGCTACACCTTC
TRBJ2-5,.,TRBV3-1,TRBD1,CASSGLLRQGEGETQYF,TGTGCCAGCAGCGGACTCCTCCGACAGGGGGAGGGAGAGACCCAGTACTTC
TRBJ1-1,many,TRBV20-1,.,CSAKEGGTEAFF,TGCAGTGCTAAAGAAGGGGGCACTGAAGCTTTCTTT
TRBJ1-2,.,TRBV11-2,TRBD1,CASSPGDRGGYTF,TGTGCCAGCAGCCCTGGGGACAGGGGTGGCTACACCTTC
TRBJ1-1,many,TRBV7-8,.,CASSLETEAAFF,TGTGCCAGCAGCTTAGAGACGGAGGCAGCTTTCTTT
TRBJ2-2,many,TRBV7-2,TRBD1,CASSLTGSGTGAGELFF,TGTGCCAGCAGCTTAACTGGGAGTGGGACAGGCGCCGGGGAGCTGTTTTTT
TRBJ2-7,once,TRBV5-5,.,CASSLARGVAYEQYF,TGTGCCAGCAGCTTGGCCAGGGGCGTAGCCTACGAGCAGTACTTC
TRBJ2-5,.,TRBV29-1,.,CSVETGLQETQYF,TGCAGCGTAGAGACAGGATTACAAGAGACCCAGTACTTC
TRBJ1-5,many,TRBV28,.,CASPPPGTKANQPQHF,TGTGCCAGCCCTCCCCCAGGGACTAAGGCCAATCAGCCCCAGCATTTT
TRBJ2-1,many,TRBV19,.,CASSIEAGAQQFF,TGTGCCAGTAGTATAGAGGCGGGGGCCCAGCAGTTCTTC
TRBJ1-2,.,TRBV6-4,TRBD1,CASQGGTGRNYGYTF,TGTGCCAGCCAAGGGGGGACAGGCCGCAACTATGGCTACACCTTC
TRBJ2-1,many,TRBV5-5,.,CASSPAVGTYNEQFF,TGTGCCAGCAGCCCGGCCGTAGGGACCTACAATGAGCAGTTCTTC
TRBJ1-4,many,TRBV13,TRBD1,CASSSDRGSGANEKLFF,TGTGCCAGCAGCTCGGACAGGGGGAGCGGGGCTAATGAAAAACTGTTTTTT
TRBJ2-3,.,TRBV3-1,.,CASSQEGAQGGKPTDTQYF,TGTGCCAGCAGCCAAGAGGGGGCGCAAGGTGGAAAACCCACAGATACGCAGTATTTT
TRBJ1-6,many,TRBV10-3,.,CAISDRSSYNSPLHF,TGTGCCATCAGTGACAGGAGCTCCTATAATTCACCCCTCCACTTT
TRBJ1-1,many,TRBV3-1,.,CASSQAYGKAFF,TGTGCCAGCAGCCAAGCCTACGGGAAAGCTTTCTTT
TRBJ1-4,many,TRBV11-2,TRBD1,CASSPQGAPNEKLFF,TGTGCCAGCAGCCCTCAGGGGGCCCCTAATGAAAAACTGTTTTTT
TRBJ1-6,many,TRBV29-1,TRBD1,CSVATGGSNSPLHF,TGCAGCGTTGCGACAGGGGGCTCTAATTCACCCCTCCACTTT
TRBJ1-2,once,TRBV6-1,.,CASSPRGRIYGYTF,TGTGCCAGCAGTCCCCGGGGGAGAATCTATGGCTACACCTTC
TRBJ2-7,.,TRBV30,TRBD2,CAWSALAGEFLYEQYF,TGTGCCTGGAGTGCACTAGCGGGAGAGTTCCTCTACGAGCAGTACTTC
TRBJ1-2,many,TRBV20-1,TRBD1,CSATLADRGYGYTF,TGCAGTGCTACCCTGGCGGACAGGGGCTATGGCTACACCTTC
TRBJ1-1,many,TRBV15,.,CATSRDDGGGEAFF,TGTGCCACCAGCAGAGACGACGGGGGGGGTGAAGCTTTCTTT
TRBJ2-5,.,TRBV11-2,.,CASSPALGPQETQYF,TGTGCCAGCAGCCCTGCCCTCGGACCGCAAGAGACCCAGTACTTC
TRBJ2-1,.,TRBV5-1,TRBD2,CASSLRGGGHSYNEQFF,TGCGCCAGCAGCTTGAGGGGCGGGGGGCACTCCTACAATGAGCAGTTCTTC
TRBJ2-1,many,TRBV11-2,.,CASSLRGLRGHNEQFF,TGTGCCAGCAGCTTACGGGGGCTCCGGGGCCACAATGAGCAGTTCTTC
TRBJ1-2,many,TRBV6-1,.,CAVRSGANYGYTF,TGTGCCGTAAGGTCAGGGGCCAACTATGGCTACACCTTC
TRBJ2-3,many,TRBV7-2,TRBD2,CASAFAGGPDTQYF,TGTGCCAGCGCTTTCGCGGGGGGGCCGGATACGCAGTATTTT
TRBJ2-2,many,TRBV6-1,.,CASSAGMGTGELFF,TGTGCCAGCAGTGCAGGGATGGGCACCGGGGAGCTGTTTTTT
TRBJ1-6,many,TRBV28,TRBD1,CASSPGTAYNSPLHF,TGTGCCAGCAGTCCCGGGACAGCCTATAATTCACCCCTCCACTTT
TRBJ2-2,many,TRBV28,TRBD1,CASSSLRDREEGELFF,TGTGCCAGCAGTTCGCTCCGGGACAGGGAAGAGGGGGAGCTGTTTTTT
TRBJ1-1,many,TRBV19,.,CASKSRFVMDTEAFF,TGTGCCAGTAAATCTAGGTTCGTTATGGACACTGAAGCTTTCTTT
TRBJ2-1,many,TRBV6-5,TRBD2,CASSYISGAHNEQFF,TGTGCCAGCAGTTACATTAGCGGGGCTCACAATGAGCAGTTCTTC